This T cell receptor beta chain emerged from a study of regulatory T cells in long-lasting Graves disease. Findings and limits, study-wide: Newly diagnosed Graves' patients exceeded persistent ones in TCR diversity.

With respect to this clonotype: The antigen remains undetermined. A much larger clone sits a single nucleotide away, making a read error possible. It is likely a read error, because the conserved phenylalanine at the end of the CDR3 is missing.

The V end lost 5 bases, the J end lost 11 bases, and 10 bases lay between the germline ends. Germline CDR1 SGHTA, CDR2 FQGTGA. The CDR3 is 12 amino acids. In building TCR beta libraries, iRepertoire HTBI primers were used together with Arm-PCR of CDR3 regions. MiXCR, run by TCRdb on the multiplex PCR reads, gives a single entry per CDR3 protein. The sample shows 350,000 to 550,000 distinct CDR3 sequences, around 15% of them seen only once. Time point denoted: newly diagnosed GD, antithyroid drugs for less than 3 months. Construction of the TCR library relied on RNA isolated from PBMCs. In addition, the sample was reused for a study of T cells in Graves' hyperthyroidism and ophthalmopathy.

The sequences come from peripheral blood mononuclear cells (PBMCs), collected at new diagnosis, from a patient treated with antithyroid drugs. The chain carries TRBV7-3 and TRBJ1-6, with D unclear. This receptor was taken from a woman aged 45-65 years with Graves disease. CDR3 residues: CASSHPGAPLHL. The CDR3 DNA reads TGTGCCAGCAGCCACCCCGGGGCACCCCTCCACCTT.